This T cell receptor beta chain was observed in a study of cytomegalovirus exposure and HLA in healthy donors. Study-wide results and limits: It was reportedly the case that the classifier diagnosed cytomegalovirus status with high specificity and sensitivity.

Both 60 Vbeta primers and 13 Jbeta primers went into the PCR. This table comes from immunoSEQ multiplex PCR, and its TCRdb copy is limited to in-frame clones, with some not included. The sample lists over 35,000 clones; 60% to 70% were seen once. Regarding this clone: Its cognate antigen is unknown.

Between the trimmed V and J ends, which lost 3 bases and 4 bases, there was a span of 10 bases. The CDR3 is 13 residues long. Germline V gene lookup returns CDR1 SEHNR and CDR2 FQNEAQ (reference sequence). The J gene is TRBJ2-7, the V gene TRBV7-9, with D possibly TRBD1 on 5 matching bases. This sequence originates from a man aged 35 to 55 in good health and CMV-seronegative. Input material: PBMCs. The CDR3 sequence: CASSFGHMYEQYF. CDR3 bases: TGTGCCAGCAGCTTCGGACACATGTACGAGCAGTACTTC.